The 26 T cell receptor beta chains below all came from one sample that was sequenced in a study of liver allograft versus peripheral blood T cells (TCRdb year 2020). Regarding the complete study: T cell receptor repertoires present within transplanted livers were compared with repertoires in the peripheral blood of liver transplant recipients.

The listed sequencing device is Illumina MiSeq. TCRdb reprocessing: public reads trimmed at Q25 with fastp, clones called with MiXCR, in-frame beta chains kept. Rows matching on CDR3 protein sequence are summarized as one entry with the most common DNA and genes. For this sample the table gives about 16,000 distinct CDR3 sequences, of which around a fifth were detected only once. The ten top clones hold roughly an eighth of the sample. The receptors were sampled from a human patient who had a liver transplant. After a transplant, some of the T cells may come from the graft donor.

Only one count was recorded for this clonotype. The chain is built from TRBV12-5 and TRBJ2-2; 7 positions match TRBD1. Germline CDR1 and CDR2: LGHNT and FRNRAP. This CDR3 has 16 amino acids. Trimming cost V 0 bases and J 6 bases; bases outside gene matches: 7. The CDR3 DNA reads as TGTGCTAGTGGTTTGGTAATAGGGGGCGCCCCCGGGGAGCTGTTTTTT. Translating it yields CASGLVIGGAPGELFF.

This clonotype is classed as medium-sized. This chain joins TRBV10-3 and TRBJ2-1, with TRBD2 as a possible D gene (5 bases). V lost 9 bases, J lost 5 bases, and 8 bases lay in between. Germline values: CDR1 ENHRY, CDR2 SYGVKD. This CDR3 has 11 residues. CDR3 residues: CAIGLNNEQFF. The CDR3 DNA reads as TGTGCCATAGGACTGAACAATGAGCAGTTCTTC.

The sample holds one count of this clonotype. Since a much larger clone is just one base distant, this may be a read error. CDR3 in DNA: TGTGCCAGTAGTGGTAGGGCATGGGGTAACCAAGAGACCCAGTACTTC. The encoded protein is CASSGRAWGNQETQYF. This chain uses TRBV19 with TRBJ2-5, with D uncertain. Trimming cost V 5 bases and J 0 bases, with 16 bases left between them. The CDR3 consists of 16 residues. Germline-derived CDR1 and CDR2 are LNHDA and SQIVND (reference sequence).

This clonotype was counted ten times or more. The chain combines TRBV19 with TRBJ1-2; D gene ambiguous. Germline values: CDR1 LNHDA, CDR2 SQIVND (reference sequence). The CDR3 has 13 residues. Trimming took 6 bases from V and 1 from J, leaving 9 bases between them. This CDR3 reads CASRTRDNYGYTF. CDR3 in DNA: TGTGCCAGTAGGACACGCGATAACTATGGCTACACCTTC.

The rearrangement joins TRBV5-4 to TRBJ2-5, with 15 positions matching TRBD2. Germline loops: CDR1 SGHNT, CDR2 YYREEE (reference sequence). The CDR3 runs 17 residues. Trimming took 4 bases from V and 5 from J; bases not matched to a gene: 9. CDR3 in amino acids: CASSPGLAGGPEETQYF. The CDR3 DNA sequence: TGTGCCAGCAGCCCCGGACTAGCGGGGGGGCCGGAGGAGACCCAGTACTTC.

This clonotype ranks as medium-sized. The V call is TRBV29-1, the J call TRBJ2-1; D unresolved. The germline V gene encodes CDR1 SQVTM and CDR2 ANQGSEA. With 3 bases removed from V and 5 bases from J, the gap between germline ends came to 17 bases. This CDR3 contains 15 residues. CDR3 protein: CSVDPHSRPHNEQFF. The DNA of the CDR3 is TGCAGCGTTGATCCACACTCCCGTCCCCACAATGAGCAGTTCTTC.

The sample holds a few counts of this clonotype. This rearrangement joins TRBV7-2 to TRBJ1-4; D gene ambiguous. Deletions cut 2 bases from V and 2 bases from J, with 12 bases between. The CDR3 contains 16 residues. Germline lookup yields CDR1 SGHTA and CDR2 FQGNSA. CDR3 protein: CASSLQLLTTNEKLFF. The CDR3 nucleotides are TGTGCCAGCAGCTTACAGCTTCTTACCACTAATGAAAAACTGTTTTTT.

The chain links TRBV7-2 to TRBJ2-1; TRBD2 matches at 10 bases. J lost 8 bases, V lost 4 bases, and 14 bases had no gene match. The germline V gene encodes CDR1 SGHTA and CDR2 FQGNSA. CDR3 length: 17 residues. This CDR3 is CASSSRPPGLASDEQFF. CDR3 coding DNA: TGTGCCAGCAGCTCACGACCTCCGGGACTAGCGAGCGATGAGCAGTTCTTC.

This clonotype was counted a few times. The chain uses TRBV18 and TRBJ1-1, with 7 nucleotides matching TRBD1. The CDR3 loop spans 15 amino acids. V was pared by 4 bases and J by 3 bases, with 8 bases of the junction left unmatched. The germline V gene has CDR1 KGHSH and CDR2 LQKENI. CDR3 nucleotides: TGTGCCAGCTCACGCAACCGGGACAGTTACACTGAAGCTTTCTTT. It is translated as CASSRNRDSYTEAFF.

This rearrangement joins TRBV28 to TRBJ2-5; 7 positions match TRBD2. This CDR3 is 19 amino acids long. Germline V gene sequence: CDR1 MDHEN, CDR2 SYDVKM. The ends lost 4 bases at V and 3 bases at J; junction bases unmatched: 20. The CDR3 protein is CASSSYRSSGVGSEETQYF. The CDR3 nucleotides read TGTGCCAGCAGTTCCTACCGGTCCAGCGGGGTCGGAAGCGAAGAGACCCAGTACTTC.

This chain joins TRBV20-1 and TRBJ2-1; D is unclear. This CDR3 contains 16 residues. V was cut by 3 bases and J by 0 bases, with 15 bases left in between. Germline CDR1 reads DFQATT; CDR2 reads SNEGSKA (reference sequence). CDR3 in amino acids: CSARTNVPGSYNEQFF. The CDR3 DNA reads as TGCAGTGCTAGGACCAACGTCCCGGGCTCCTACAATGAGCAGTTCTTC.

This clonotype was recorded at least ten times. CDR3 sequence (DNA): TGTGCCAGCTCATATACAAGCATCGTTTCTGGAAACACCATATATTTT. It translates to CASSYTSIVSGNTIYF. The chain joins TRBV18 to TRBJ1-3; D remains ambiguous. This CDR3 is built from 16 residues. Trimming left V 5 bases short and J 1 base short, with 15 bases between. Germline V gene sequence: CDR1 KGHSH, CDR2 LQKENI.

This chain uses TRBV11-2 with TRBJ1-1; D is ambiguous. Trimming left V 1 base short and J 8 bases short, with 8 bases between. The germline CDR1 and CDR2 sequences are SGHAT and FQNNGV. The CDR3 is 12 amino acids. CDR3 in DNA: TGTGCCAGCAGCTTAGGTGCGACAGAAGCTTTCTTT. Translation gives CASSLGATEAFF.

This clonotype is termed medium-sized (0.01 to 0.1%). The CDR3 nucleotides read TGCAGCTCTGGGAGGGACGGCCGCACAGATACGCAGTATTTT. It codes for CSSGRDGRTDTQYF. The chain has TRBV29-1 and TRBJ2-3, with TRBD2 matching 7 bases. This CDR3 region has 14 residues. The V and J ends lost 8 bases and 1 base, in that order; junction bases with no gene match: 9. Germline values: CDR1 SQVTM, CDR2 ANQGSEA.

In its sample, this clonotype ranks as large. V and J are TRBV6-5 and TRBJ1-2; 11 nucleotides match TRBD1. Germline CDR1 is MNHEY and CDR2 is SVGAGI. The V and J ends lost 0 bases and 5 bases, in that order; junction bases with no gene match: 5. This CDR3 is 16 amino acids long. The CDR3 sequence is CASSYSRTGGGYGYTF. In nucleotides, the CDR3 is TGTGCCAGCAGTTACTCCAGGACAGGGGGCGGTTATGGCTACACCTTC.

The chain has TRBV6-6 and TRBJ2-6; perhaps TRBD1 as D (5 bases). The CDR3 length is 15 residues. V was cut by 5 bases and J by 1 base, with 9 bases left in between. The V gene's germline CDR1 is MNHNY and CDR2 SVGAGI (reference sequence). Here the CDR3 DNA reads TGTGCCAGCAGTGGACAAGCTTCTGGGGCCAACGTCCTGACTTTC. It yields the protein CASSGQASGANVLTF.

This clonotype was seen ten or more times. In DNA form, the CDR3 reads TGTGCCAGCTCACCTAGCGGACAGAGCTCTGGAAACACCATATATTTT. Amino acid sequence: CASSPSGQSSGNTIYF. This chain joins TRBV18 and TRBJ1-3; D perhaps matches TRBD1 (6 bases). The germline V gene encodes CDR1 KGHSH and CDR2 LQKENI. V was shortened by 3 bases and J by 0 bases, with 12 bases between the two germline ends. This CDR3 has 16 residues.

V is TRBV27 and J is TRBJ2-7; D could derive from TRBD1 or TRBD2 (5 bases each). CDR3 length: 13 amino acids. Germline V gene data show CDR1 as MNHEY and CDR2 as SMNVEV (reference sequence). The V end lost 6 bases, the J end lost 12 bases, and 21 bases lay between the germline ends. Here the CDR3 reads CASRPTSSTRGYF. DNA for the CDR3: TGTGCCAGCAGACCTACGAGCAGTACTAGGGGGTACTTC.

By its share, this clonotype is medium-sized. This rearrangement joins TRBV19 to TRBJ1-2; possibly TRBD1 for D (5 bases). Trimming left V 3 bases short and J 0 bases short, with 8 bases between. This CDR3 spans 14 amino acids. Germline loops: CDR1 LNHDA, CDR2 SQIVND (reference sequence). DNA of the CDR3: TGTGCCAGTAGTATCGCGGGACCTAACTATGGCTACACCTTC. This codes for CASSIAGPNYGYTF.

Only one count was recorded for this clonotype. The genes are TRBV20-1 and TRBJ2-3; 7 positions agree with TRBD2. CDR1 and CDR2 (germline): DFQATT, SNEGSKA (reference sequence). This CDR3 has 16 residues. Unmatched junction bases numbered 11, after V lost 0 bases and J lost 5 bases. The CDR3 DNA reads as TGCAGTGCTAGAGATCCGGGGGAGGGGATCCGAGATACGCAGTATTTT. Translated: CSARDPGEGIRDTQYF.

This clonotype has more than one count but fewer than ten. The gene calls are TRBV7-2 and TRBJ2-1, with D perhaps assigned TRBD1 or TRBD2 (6 bases each). CDR1 and CDR2 (germline): SGHTA, FQGNSA. There are 18 residues in the CDR3. V shed 4 bases and J shed 0 bases, with 19 bases lying between them. The CDR3 loop is CASSSRFPGASSYNEQFF. Written as DNA, the CDR3 is TGTGCCAGCAGCTCCCGTTTTCCGGGGGCCAGCTCCTACAATGAGCAGTTCTTC. The full variable domain, with the rest looked up from reference TRBV7-2 and TRBJ2-1, is GAGVSQSPSNKVTEKGKDVELRCDPISGHTALYWYRQSLGQGLEFLIYFQGNSAPDKSGLPSDRFSAERTGGSVSTLTIQRTQQEDSAVYLCASSSRFPGASSYNEQFFGPGTRLTVL.

There are many counts of this clonotype. The rearrangement uses TRBV7-2 and TRBJ2-5; 8 bases are a match to TRBD1. The CDR3 totals 14 residues. V was clipped by 2 bases and J by 5 bases; unmatched bases: 4. Per the germline V gene, CDR1 is SGHTA and CDR2 is FQGNSA. CDR3 amino acids: CASSLTGGLETQYF. CDR3 in DNA: TGTGCCAGCAGCTTAACAGGGGGTCTGGAGACCCAGTACTTC.

This clonotype has just a few counts. V is TRBV7-2 and J is TRBJ1-2, with 8 positions matching TRBD1. V dropped 2 bases and J dropped 8; count of bases not matched to a gene: 10. There are 15 residues in the CDR3. Germline V gene data show CDR1 as SGHTA and CDR2 as FQGNSA. The CDR3: CASSLMNRGGGGYTF. As DNA, the CDR3 is TGTGCCAGCAGCTTAATGAACAGGGGGGGCGGCGGCTACACCTTC. The whole variable domain, remainder taken from reference TRBV7-2 and TRBJ1-2, is GAGVSQSPSNKVTEKGKDVELRCDPISGHTALYWYRQSLGQGLEFLIYFQGNSAPDKSGLPSDRFSAERTGGSVSTLTIQRTQQEDSAVYLCASSLMNRGGGGYTFGSGTRLTVV.

This clonotype was recorded at least ten times. The chain recombines TRBV30 with TRBJ1-6, with D hard to call. Germline CDR1 is GTSNPN and CDR2 is SVGIG (reference sequence). V was clipped by 5 bases and J by 0 bases, with 8 bases between them. CDR3 length: 14 residues. CDR3 sequence reads: CAWGRSSYNSPLHF. CDR3 in DNA: TGTGCCTGGGGACGGAGCTCCTATAATTCACCCCTCCACTTT.

This clonotype was observed many times. The chain has TRBV10-3 and TRBJ2-6; unclear D gene. V lost 0 bases to trimming and J lost 0 bases, with 12 bases between them. Germline-derived CDR1 and CDR2 are ENHRY and SYGVKD. This CDR3 is built from 18 residues. The DNA of the CDR3 is TGTGCCATCAGTGAGTCGAACAGAATTTTCTCTGGGGCCAACGTCCTGACTTTC. It translates to CAISESNRIFSGANVLTF.

This chain connects TRBV27 to TRBJ2-2; 8 bases fit TRBD2. CDR1 and CDR2 from the germline V gene are MNHEY and SMNVEV (reference sequence). Germline trimming cut 1 base from V and 4 bases from J; bases unmatched to any gene: 11. CDR3 length equals 18 residues. Here the CDR3 DNA reads TGTGCCAGCAGTTTATTGCCGCCCGGGGGGGGGGGCACCGGGGAGCTGTTTTTT. It translates to CASSLLPPGGGGTGELFF.